These 9 T cell receptor beta chains originate from one sample sequenced in a study of T cells in women clearing cervical HPV infection. The table came from immunoSEQ multiplex PCR; TCRdb's copy has only in-frame clones and leaves some out. The sample holds tens of thousands of clones. The source material was blood buffy coat. Source of these receptors: a woman aged 18 to 75 with a cervical HPV16 infection that either progressed to CIN3+ or cleared (not recorded which).

With respect to this clone: The read comes to an end 3 residues before the CDR3 does, leaving the germline J gene to fill in the end. The chain uses TRBV11-2 and TRBJ1-1; no reliable D call. Germline V gene lookup returns CDR1 SGHAT and CDR2 FQNNGV. The CDR3 sequence is 12 residues long. V was clipped by 2 bases and J by 7 bases, with 8 bases between them. CDR3 bases read: TGTGCCAGCAGCTTACAGTTTGATGAA. Its translation is CASSLQFDE. The full CDR3 protein reads CASSLQFDEAFF.

As concerns this clone: The read is 3 residues too short to cover the CDR3 end, so that end is filled in from the germline J gene. The chain links TRBV20-1 to TRBJ1-1; tentatively, D is TRBD1 (6 bases). V lost 0 bases, J lost 3 bases, and 17 bases lay in between. The CDR3 extends over 16 amino acids. Germline loops: CDR1 DFQATT, CDR2 SNEGSKA (reference sequence). CDR3: CSARDLRGGWDTEAFF. The CDR3 bases that were read are TGCAGTGCTAGAGATCTCAGGGGCGGATGGGACACTGAA.

About this clone: The read ends 3 residues before the CDR3 terminus; that terminus is restored from the germline J gene. The rearrangement links TRBV20-1 to TRBJ1-6, with TRBD1 identical over 7 bases. The CDR3 loop spans 14 amino acids. The V gene end was trimmed by 6 bases and the J gene end by 6 bases; junction bases not matched to a gene: 8. CDR1 and CDR2 (germline): DFQATT, SNEGSKA (reference sequence). This chain's CDR3 is CSATRTGLNSPLHF. The sequenced part of the CDR3 DNA is TGCAGTGCCACCCGGACAGGCCTTAATTCACCC.

Concerning this clone: From the germline J gene comes the end of the CDR3, since the read stops 3 residues before it. V gene TRBV19 combines with J gene TRBJ1-1; 8 nucleotides align to TRBD1. V lost 6 bases to trimming and J lost 5 bases; unmatched junction nucleotides: 17. The CDR3 covers 17 residues. Germline assignment: CDR1 LNHDA and CDR2 SQIVND (reference sequence). CDR3: CASSTRQGRSELTEAFF. Incomplete CDR3 DNA: TGTGCCAGTAGCACCCGACAGGGGCGGTCGGAACTGACTGAA.

On this clone: The CDR3 extends 3 residues past the end of the read, so its final part is completed from the germline J gene. Other DNA sequences in this sample translate to the same CDR3. This chain joins TRBV7-2 and TRBJ2-7; 7 bases fit TRBD1. There are 14 residues in the CDR3. Germline CDR1 SGHTA, CDR2 FQGNSA. J lost 4 bases, V lost 2 bases, and 5 bases had no gene match. The CDR3 here is CASSLKGASYEQYF. The part of the CDR3 DNA that was read is TGTGCCAGCAGCTTAAAGGGGGCCTCTTACGAG.

Turning to this clone: Read data end 3 residues before the CDR3 end; the end is taken from the germline J gene. V is TRBV29-1 and J is TRBJ2-6, with 9 bases matching TRBD1. The CDR3 covers 16 residues. Germline loops: CDR1 SQVTM, CDR2 ANQGSEA. The ends lost 6 bases at V and 0 bases at J; junction bases unmatched: 6. CDR3 amino acids: CSVLPGQGSGANVLTF. The CDR3 DNA, read in part, is TGCAGCGTACTCCCGGGACAGGGCTCTGGGGCCAACGTC.

The CDR3 loop reads CASNAGQPENTEAFF. The DNA read from the CDR3 is TGCGCCAGCAACGCGGGACAACCCGAGAACACTGAA. This chain joins TRBV5-1 and TRBJ1-1; perhaps TRBD1 as D (6 bases). The read terminates 3 residues before the CDR3 end, so the remaining end is supplied by the germline J gene. Germline V gene sequence: CDR1 SGHRS, CDR2 YFSETQ. The CDR3 spans 15 residues. With 6 bases removed from V and 1 base from J, the gap between germline ends came to 16 bases.

A note on this clone: The CDR3 goes on 3 residues after the read ends, and that part is filled in from the germline J gene. The chain couples TRBV5-6 to TRBJ1-1; D might be TRBD1 (5 bases). The CDR3 contains 14 residues. The V gene's germline CDR1 is SGHDT and CDR2 YYEEEE. The V gene lost 4 bases and the J gene lost 0 bases, with 10 bases spanning the gap. This chain's CDR3 is CASSPRGLNTEAFF. CDR3 bases read: TGTGCCAGCAGCCCGCGGGGGTTGAACACTGAA. Filled out from reference TRBV5-6 and TRBJ1-1, the complete variable domain reads DAGVTQSPTHLIKTRGQQVTLRCSPKSGHDTVSWYQQALGQGPQFIFQYYEEEERQRGNFPDRFSGHQFPNYSSELNVNALLLGDSALYLCASSPRGLNTEAFFGQGTRLTVV.

In the case of this clone: The missing CDR3 end, 3 residues past where the read stops, is filled in from the germline J gene. The chain combines TRBV6-1 with TRBJ1-4; D might be TRBD1 (6 bases). CDR3 length: 15 amino acids. Germline V lookup: CDR1 MNHNS, CDR2 SASEGT. CDR3 residues: CASSVGGGRDSKLFF. The CDR3 DNA, read in part, is TGTGCCAGCAGTGTGGGAGGGGGTAGGGATTCGAAA.